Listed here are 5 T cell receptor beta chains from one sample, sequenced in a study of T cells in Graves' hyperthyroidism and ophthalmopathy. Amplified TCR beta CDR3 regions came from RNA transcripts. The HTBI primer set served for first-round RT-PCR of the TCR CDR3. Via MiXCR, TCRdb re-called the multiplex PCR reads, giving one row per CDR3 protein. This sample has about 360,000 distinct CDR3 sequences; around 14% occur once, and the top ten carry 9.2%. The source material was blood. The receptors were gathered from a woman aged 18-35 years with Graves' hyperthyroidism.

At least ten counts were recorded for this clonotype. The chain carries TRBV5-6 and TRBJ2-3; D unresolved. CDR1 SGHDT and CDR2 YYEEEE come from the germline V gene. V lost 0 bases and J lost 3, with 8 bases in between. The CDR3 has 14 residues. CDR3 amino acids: CASSLVGSTDTQYF. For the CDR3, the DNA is TGTGCCAGCAGCTTGGTCGGGTCTACAGATACGCAGTATTTT.

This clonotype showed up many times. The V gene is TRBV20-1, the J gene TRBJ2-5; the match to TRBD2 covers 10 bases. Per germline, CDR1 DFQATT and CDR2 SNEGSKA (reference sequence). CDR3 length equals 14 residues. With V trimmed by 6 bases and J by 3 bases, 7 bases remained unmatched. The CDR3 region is CSAFSGGKEETQYF. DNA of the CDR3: TGCAGTGCCTTTAGCGGGGGGAAGGAAGAGACCCAGTACTTC.

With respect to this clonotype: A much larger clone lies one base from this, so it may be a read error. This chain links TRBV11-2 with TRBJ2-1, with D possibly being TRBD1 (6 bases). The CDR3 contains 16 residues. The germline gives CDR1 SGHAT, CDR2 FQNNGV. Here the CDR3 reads CASSWFQGIFYNEQLF. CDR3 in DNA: TGTGCCAGCAGCTGGTTTCAGGGGATTTTCTACAATGAGCAGCTCTTC.

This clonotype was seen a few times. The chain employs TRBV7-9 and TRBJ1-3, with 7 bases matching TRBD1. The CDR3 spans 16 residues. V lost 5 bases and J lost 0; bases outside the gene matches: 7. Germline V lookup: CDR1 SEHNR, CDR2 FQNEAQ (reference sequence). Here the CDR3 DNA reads TGTGCCAGCAGCGATTTGACAGGGAGCTCTGGAAACACCATATATTTT. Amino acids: CASSDLTGSSGNTIYF. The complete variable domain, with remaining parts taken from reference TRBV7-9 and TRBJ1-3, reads DTGVSQNPRHKITKRGQNVTFRCDPISEHNRLYWYRQTLGQGPEFLTYFQNEAQLEKSRLLSDRFSAERPKGSFSTLEIQRTEQGDSAMYLCASSDLTGSSGNTIYFGEGSWLTVV.

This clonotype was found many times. The CDR3 here is CASSLEGGYQPQHF. In DNA, the CDR3 is TGCGCCAGCAGCTTGGAGGGGGGGTATCAGCCCCAGCATTTT. The J gene is TRBJ1-5, the V gene TRBV5-1; D perhaps matches TRBD1 (6 bases). V gave up 0 bases and J gave up 5 bases, with 9 bases separating them. The CDR3 spans 14 residues. CDR1 and CDR2 (germline): SGHRS, YFSETQ. The full variable domain, its missing parts supplied by reference TRBV5-1 and TRBJ1-5, is KAGVTQTPRYLIKTRGQQVTLSCSPISGHRSVSWYQQTPGQGLQFLFEYFSETQRNKGNFPGRFSGRQFSNSRSEMNVSTLELGDSALYLCASSLEGGYQPQHFGDGTRLSIL.